The 14 T cell receptor beta chains listed next were all sequenced from one sample in a study of T cell clones after liver transplantation. Sequencing was performed with immunoSEQ multiplex PCR; in TCRdb, only in-frame clones are kept and a portion is missing. Of nearly 55,000 clones in the sample, approximately 84% were seen once. The source was CD4+ T cells from blood, collected before liver transplant. All receptors come from a human donor who received a liver transplant.

The genes are TRBV18 and TRBJ2-1; unclear D gene. The CDR3 sequence is 15 residues long. V lost 5 bases and J 0 bases, leaving 11 bases between the germline ends. Per germline, CDR1 KGHSH and CDR2 LQKENI. This CDR3 is CASSEQKSSYNEQFF. Here the CDR3 DNA reads TGTGCCAGCTCAGAACAGAAGAGCTCCTACAATGAGCAGTTCTTC. Combining the CDR3 with reference TRBV18 and TRBJ2-1 gives the whole variable domain NAGVMQNPRHLVRRRGQEARLRCSPMKGHSHVYWYRQLPEEGLKFMVYLQKENIIDESGMPKERFSAEFPKEGPSILRIQQVVRGDSAAYFCASSEQKSSYNEQFFGPGTRLTVL.

This clone has a handful of counts. The CDR3 sequence is CASSPRSGGSEAFF. The CDR3 region has the DNA TGTGCCAGCAGTCCACGCTCAGGGGGCAGTGAAGCTTTCTTT. The chain links TRBV7-8 to TRBJ1-1, with TRBD1 matching 8 bases. Germline CDR1 is SGHVS and CDR2 is FQNEAQ. This CDR3 comprises 14 residues. Trimming took 6 bases from V and 7 from J; bases not matched to a gene: 10.

The chain joins TRBV9 to TRBJ2-1, with 10 bases that match TRBD2. Germline lookup yields CDR1 SGDLS and CDR2 YYNGEE. With 4 bases clipped from V and 5 bases from J, the junction kept 3 bases outside the gene matches. This CDR3 has 14 residues. The chain's CDR3 is CASSTTSGNNEQFF. The CDR3 DNA is TGTGCCAGCAGCACCACTAGCGGGAACAATGAGCAGTTCTTC.

The chain uses TRBV7-2 and TRBJ1-4; D is possibly TRBD1 (5 bases). The CDR3 has 15 amino acids. Germline loops: CDR1 SGHTA, CDR2 FQGNSA. The V gene lost 1 base and the J gene lost 4 bases, with 10 bases spanning the gap. The chain's CDR3 is CASSLGHRGNEKLFF. In DNA, the CDR3 is TGTGCCAGCAGCTTAGGGCATAGGGGTAATGAAAAACTGTTTTTT.

The gene calls are TRBV7-2 and TRBJ1-2; D is ambiguous. The germline CDR1 and CDR2 sequences are SGHTA and FQGNSA. The CDR3 loop spans 15 amino acids. V dropped 4 bases and J dropped 4 bases, with 16 bases sitting between them. The CDR3 bases are TGTGCCAGCAGCTCCCCTACTCGACATCTCTATGGCTACACCTTC. This translates into CASSSPTRHLYGYTF.

The chain combines TRBV9 with TRBJ1-3; D call uncertain. This CDR3 is built from 14 residues. The germline gives CDR1 SGDLS, CDR2 YYNGEE. Trimming removed 1 base from V and 7 bases from J, with 12 bases in between. CDR3 residues: CASSVSPEENTIYF. The CDR3 DNA reads as TGTGCCAGCAGCGTAAGCCCGGAGGAGAACACCATATATTTT.

The chain uses TRBV19 and TRBJ1-6; 10 bases map to TRBD1. The ends lost 3 bases at V and 2 bases at J; junction bases unmatched: 7. The CDR3 is 18 amino acids. CDR1 is LNHDA, CDR2 SQIVND, per germline (reference sequence). CDR3: CASSITPDRGAYNSPLHF. Here the CDR3 DNA reads TGTGCCAGTAGTATCACCCCGGACAGGGGGGCCTATAATTCACCCCTCCACTTT.

This clone was recorded once. J is TRBJ2-1 and V is TRBV18; D possibly corresponds to TRBD1 (5 bases). V was cut by 4 bases and J by 4 bases, with 17 bases left in between. CDR1 and CDR2 (germline): KGHSH, LQKENI. The CDR3 extends over 16 amino acids. The CDR3 bases are TGTGCCAGCTCACGACCCGCAGGGTCGGCTTACAATGAGCAGTTCTTC. It yields the protein CASSRPAGSAYNEQFF.

To note about this clone: This CDR3 is also generated by other DNA sequences in the sample. The CDR3 DNA is TGTGCCAGCTCACCACCGACTAGCGGGAGACCCACGCAGTATTTT. Its protein product is CASSPPTSGRPTQYF. This chain joins TRBV18 and TRBJ2-3, with 12 bases matching TRBD2. V lost 0 bases to trimming and J lost 9 bases; unmatched junction nucleotides: 4. This CDR3 has 15 amino acids. Germline CDR1 and CDR2: KGHSH and LQKENI.

This clone was seen a few times. The chain has TRBV7-8 and TRBJ2-7; 12 bases are shared with TRBD1. Germline V gene sequence: CDR1 SGHVS, CDR2 FQNEAQ. There are 14 residues in the CDR3. Trimming cost V 5 bases and J 6 bases; bases outside gene matches: 5. This chain's CDR3 is CASSQGQGAGEQYF. The CDR3 DNA is TGTGCCAGCAGCCAGGGACAGGGGGCAGGCGAGCAGTACTTC. The entire variable domain, with the rest obtained from reference TRBV7-8 and TRBJ2-7, is as follows: GAGVSQSPRYKVAKRGQDVALRCDPISGHVSLFWYQQALGQGPEFLTYFQNEAQLDKSGLPSDRFFAERPEGSVSTLKIQRTQQEDSAVYLCASSQGQGAGEQYFGPGTRLTVT.

The chain is built from TRBV28 and TRBJ2-1, with D unresolved. Germline loops: CDR1 MDHEN, CDR2 SYDVKM. The V gene lost 3 bases and the J gene lost 9 bases, with 15 bases spanning the gap. The CDR3 covers 14 residues. CDR3 coding DNA: TGTGCCAGCAGTTTTATCATAGGATTCGGTGAGCAGTTCTTC. The encoded protein is CASSFIIGFGEQFF.

The rearrangement joins TRBV5-1 to TRBJ2-1; 8 bases fit TRBD1. V dropped 3 bases and J dropped 0; count of bases not matched to a gene: 8. The CDR3 is 17 amino acids. Germline V gene sequence: CDR1 SGHRS, CDR2 YFSETQ. CDR3 DNA: TGCGCCAGCAGCTGGGCGACAGGGGTTAGCTCCTACAATGAGCAGTTCTTC. Its protein is CASSWATGVSSYNEQFF.

The CDR3 nucleotides are TGCGCCAGCAGACTAGGGACTAGCGGGAGTGATGAGCAGTTCTTC. Translating gives CASRLGTSGSDEQFF. This rearrangement joins TRBV4-1 to TRBJ2-1; the match to TRBD2 covers 14 bases. V lost 6 bases to trimming and J lost 8 bases; unmatched junction nucleotides: 6. Germline V gives CDR1 MGHRA, CDR2 YSYEKL. The CDR3 is 15 amino acids.

The genes are TRBV7-3 and TRBJ1-2; D may be TRBD1 (5 bases). Germline V gene sequence: CDR1 SGHTA, CDR2 FQGTGA. The CDR3 totals 15 residues. Trimming stripped 5 bases from V and 4 bases from J, with 17 bases between. The CDR3 loop reads CASSLGPGGSYGYTF. In DNA, the CDR3 is TGTGCCAGCAGCCTCGGGCCCGGGGGTTCCTATGGCTACACCTTC. Together with reference TRBV7-3 and TRBJ1-2, the CDR3 gives the full variable domain: GAGVSQTPSNKVTEKGKYVELRCDPISGHTALYWYRQSLGQGPEFLIYFQGTGAADDSGLPNDRFFAVRPEGSVSTLKIQRTERGDSAVYLCASSLGPGGSYGYTFGSGTRLTVV.